This TCR beta chain appears in the sequencing data of a study of cytomegalovirus exposure and HLA in healthy donors. Points from the study as a whole: Among TCR beta chains, those listed as cytomegalovirus-associated numbered fewer than 200. TCR beta chains associated with HLA were, in a later analysis, more clonally expanded than equally common others. Highly shared sequence variants in one cluster were likely a sequencing artifact.

Use of 60 Vbeta and 13 Jbeta primers characterized the PCR. The repertoire was sequenced with immunoSEQ multiplex PCR; TCRdb's copy has only in-frame clones and lacks some. Of 120,000 to 150,000 clones listed, approximately 70% are singletons. In this sample, this clone turned up a few times. Its target is not known. The V gene lost 0 bases and the J gene lost 3 bases, with 12 bases spanning the gap. Per germline, CDR1 MGHRA and CDR2 YSYEKL. This CDR3 spans 16 amino acids. This receptor was taken from a woman between 40 and 50 years old in good health and CMV-seronegative. The specimen was PBMCs. The chain combines TRBV4-1 with TRBJ1-5, with D perhaps matching TRBD1 (5 bases). In nucleotides, the CDR3 is TGCGCCAGCAGCCAAGAAGTTAGACAGTACAATCAGCCCCAGCATTTT. It codes for CASSQEVRQYNQPQHF.